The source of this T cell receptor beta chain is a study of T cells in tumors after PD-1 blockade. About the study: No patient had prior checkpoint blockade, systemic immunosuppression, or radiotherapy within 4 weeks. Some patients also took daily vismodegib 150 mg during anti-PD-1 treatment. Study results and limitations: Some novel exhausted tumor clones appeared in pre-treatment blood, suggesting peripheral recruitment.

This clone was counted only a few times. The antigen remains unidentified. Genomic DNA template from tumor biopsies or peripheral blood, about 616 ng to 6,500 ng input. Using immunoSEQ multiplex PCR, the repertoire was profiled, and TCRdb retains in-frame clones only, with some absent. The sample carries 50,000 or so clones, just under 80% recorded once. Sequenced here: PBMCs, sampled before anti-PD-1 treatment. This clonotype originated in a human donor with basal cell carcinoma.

CDR3 bases: TGTGCCAGCAGCGGGGGACTAGCGGGAGGGGGGGTGGGGAATGAGCAGTTCTTC. Residues: CASSGGLAGGGVGNEQFF. The rearrangement links TRBV9 to TRBJ2-1; 16 nucleotides agree with TRBD2. J was trimmed by 7 bases and V by 3 bases; bases with no gene match: 10. CDR1 and CDR2 from the germline V gene are SGDLS and YYNGEE. The CDR3 is 18 residues long.